Described below is a single TCR beta chain sequence and its context. This specimen comes from a study of shared clonotypes between healthy human individuals. Study-wide background: Contributing individuals were a couple of females and three males aged 18 to 49.

This CDR3 has 15 residues. CDR1 is MNHEY and CDR2 is SVGAGI in the germline V gene. With 6 bases removed from V and 0 bases from J, the gap between germline ends came to 12 bases. Measured with immunoSEQ multiplex PCR; TCRdb has only the in-frame clones, and not every one. Of just over 2,000,000 clones listed, 85% to 95% are singletons. The sequence was collected from a man younger than 35 in good health. The V gene is TRBV6-5, the J gene TRBJ1-5; the D gene is possibly TRBD1 (5 bases). Sequencing used naive CD4+ T cells sorted from blood. Subset indicated: CD45RA+ positively selected. The CDR3 region is CASRPRTNSNQPQHF. CDR3 sequence (DNA): TGTGCCAGCAGACCGCGGACAAATAGCAATCAGCCCCAGCATTTT.